One sample yielded the 3 T cell receptor beta chains listed below, sequenced in a study of regulatory T cells in long-lasting Graves disease (dated by TCRdb to the early 2020s). Interpreted using the paper, the time point label stands for: persistent/refractory GD, antithyroid drugs over 5 years with positive TRAb. RNA was extracted from PBMCs in TRIzol for both TCR sequencing and RNA sequencing. Library preparation was by multiplex PCR. The sample was run on an Illumina HiSeq 4000. TCR beta libraries were built with iRepertoire HTBI primers and Arm-PCR amplification of CDR3 regions. TCRdb passed the public sequencing reads through fastp at Q25 and MiXCR, retaining productive beta sequences. All rows with the same CDR3 protein become a single entry with the most common DNA and genes. The sample has fewer than 550,000 distinct CDR3 sequences on record, around a fifth of them singletons. Together, the top ten hold about 7% of the sample.

Source: peripheral blood mononuclear cells (PBMCs), taken when the disease was refractory, from a patient treated with antithyroid drugs. The source of these receptors is a female donor with Graves disease.

This clonotype has more than one count but fewer than ten. This may be a read error: a much more frequent sequence differs by one nucleotide. The CDR3 carries no conserved terminal phenylalanine or tryptophan, so it likely arises from a read error. V gene TRBV12-3 or TRBV12-4 combines with J gene TRBJ1-2; D gene unclear. The CDR3 runs 12 residues. Trimming removed 7 bases from V and 4 bases from J, with 10 bases in between. CDR3 sequence (DNA): TGTGCCAGCACTGACGGATTCTATGGCTACACCCTC. It codes for CASTDGFYGYTL.

The sample holds many counts of this clonotype. The chain is built from TRBV6-4 and TRBJ2-7; D may be TRBD1 (5 bases). The V end was cut by 6 bases, the J end by 0 bases, with 9 bases between. This CDR3 comprises 13 residues. The germline V gene encodes CDR1 MRHNA and CDR2 SNTAGT. The CDR3 sequence is CASSAGPSYEQYF. CDR3 sequence (DNA): TGTGCCAGCAGCGCAGGGCCCTCCTACGAGCAGTACTTC.

The table lists this clonotype with many counts. The chain carries TRBV5-1 and TRBJ2-7, with 9 positions matching TRBD1. Germline V lookup: CDR1 SGHRS, CDR2 YFSETQ. The V segment lost 5 bases and the J segment 3 bases; nucleotides outside the gene matches: 3. The CDR3 loop spans 13 amino acids. The CDR3 bases are TGCGCCAGCAGTACAGGGGGCTACTACGAGCAGTACTTC. Translation: CASSTGGYYEQYF.